This is a list of T cell receptor beta chains from one sample in a study of OX40 agonist ivuxolimab in advanced cancers. Sequencing was performed with immunoSEQ multiplex PCR; in TCRdb, only in-frame clones are kept and a portion is missing. Altogether around 50,000 clones are present, approximately 90% being singletons, with the ten largest covering 9% to 15%. Specimen: CD4+ or CD8+ T cells sorted from blood, collected in a trial of the OX40 agonist ivuxolimab. Receptor source: an adult with an advanced solid tumor such as melanoma, head and neck, liver or kidney cancer. CDR3s include the opening cysteine and the closing phenylalanine or tryptophan. Each record gives: V gene, D gene, clone size, J gene, CDR3 DNA, CDR3 protein. D genes are given only for firm matches. Some rows mark clone size as missing; the rest say once, few, many or name a class of expanded clone.

TRBV19,NA,once,TRBJ1-1,TGTGCCAGTAGTGCAGAACGGAGGAAGACTGAAGCTTTCTTT,CASSAERRKTEAFF
TRBV6-5,NA,NA,TRBJ1-1,TGTGCCAGCAGTGGCCTGACAGGACCGAACACTGAAGCTTTCTTT,CASSGLTGPNTEAFF
TRBV27,TRBD2,NA,TRBJ2-7,TGTGCCAGCAGTTCCGGGACTACCTCTGGGTACGAGCAGTACTTC,CASSSGTTSGYEQYF
TRBV2,TRBD2,NA,TRBJ2-3,TGTGCCAGGGGGACTAACCTCACAGATACGCAGTATTTT,CARGTNLTDTQYF
TRBV29-1,NA,NA,TRBJ2-1,TGCAGCGGCATGGGCGCCCCCTCCTACAATGAGCAGTTCTTC,CSGMGAPSYNEQFF
TRBV27,TRBD2,NA,TRBJ2-1,TGTGCCAGCAGTTCGACTAGCGCCAATGAGCAGTTCTTC,CASSSTSANEQFF
TRBV28,TRBD2,NA,TRBJ2-7,TGTGCCAGCAGTCCCCCCTTGGCGGGAGCTAACCCCGAGCAGTACTTC,CASSPPLAGANPEQYF
TRBV27,TRBD1,NA,TRBJ2-1,TGTGCCAGCAGTCGGACAGGGGGCATCGCCTACAATGAGCAGTTCTTC,CASSRTGGIAYNEQFF
TRBV30,NA,NA,TRBJ2-1,TGTGCCTGGAGTGTACAGTCCTACAATGAGCAGTTCTTC,CAWSVQSYNEQFF
TRBV5-6,NA,NA,TRBJ1-1,TGTGCCAGCACCCACGGCGGGCTGCCGGCTTTCTTT,CASTHGGLPAFF
TRBV10-3,NA,NA,TRBJ2-2,TGTGCCATCAGCCGACAGGCATCTAACACCGGGGAGCTGTTTTTT,CAISRQASNTGELFF
TRBV6-5,NA,NA,TRBJ2-7,TGTGCCAGCAGTTACTCGGACAGCTCCTACGAGCAGTACTTC,CASSYSDSSYEQYF
TRBV7-4,TRBD1,NA,TRBJ1-5,TGTGCCAGCAGCCAGGACAGGGGGAACCTAAATCAGCCCCAGCATTTT,CASSQDRGNLNQPQHF
TRBV6-5,NA,once,TRBJ2-3,TGTGCCAGCAGTTACGGGGCCAGCACAGATACGCAGTATTTT,CASSYGASTDTQYF
TRBV14,NA,NA,TRBJ1-2,TGTGCCAGCAGCCTTTACGGGTTCTATGGCTACACCTTC,CASSLYGFYGYTF
TRBV11-1,TRBD1,NA,TRBJ2-4,TGTGCAGCACAGGGGCTAAACATTCAGTACTTC,CAAQGLNIQYF
TRBV2,NA,few,TRBJ1-1,TGTGCCAGCATTGGCCCCCTCGAAGCTTTCTTT,CASIGPLEAFF
TRBV18,NA,NA,TRBJ1-2,TGTGCCAGCTCACCAATCAGGGTGCACTATGGCTACACCTTC,CASSPIRVHYGYTF
TRBV7-9,TRBD2,NA,TRBJ2-5,TGTGCCAGCAGCTTCCCGTTACTAGCGGGACGGGAGACCCAGTACTTC,CASSFPLLAGRETQYF
TRBV9,NA,few,TRBJ2-3,TGTGCCAGCAGCGCCCGAGGGAGAGCGGCTAGCACAGATACGCAGTATTTT,CASSARGRAASTDTQYF
TRBV6-4,TRBD1,NA,TRBJ1-5,TGTGCCAGCAGTGTCCGGGACAGTCGCCGGCCCCAGCATTTT,CASSVRDSRRPQHF
TRBV9,TRBD2,NA,TRBJ2-1,TGTGCCAGCAGCGTAAAACCCGGGGGGTGGGATGAGCAGTTCTTC,CASSVKPGGWDEQFF
TRBV2,TRBD1,NA,TRBJ1-5,TGTGCCAGCAGTGAAATCGGACAGGGGGCAAGCAATCAGCCCCAGCATTTT,CASSEIGQGASNQPQHF
TRBV29-1,NA,NA,TRBJ2-2,TGCAGCGTTGTCGAAGCGACCGGGGAGCTGTTTTTT,CSVVEATGELFF
TRBV27,NA,NA,TRBJ2-6,TGTGCCAGCAGTCCCCACTTCGGTGAGGGCTCTCGGGCCAACGTCCTGACTTTC,CASSPHFGEGSRANVLTF
TRBV27,TRBD2,NA,TRBJ2-1,TGTGCCAGCAGTTTGTTTAGCGGGCGCTCCTACAATGAGCAGTTCTTC,CASSLFSGRSYNEQFF
TRBV27,NA,NA,TRBJ2-1,TGTGCCAGCAGTCTGACCGGGACCCCGCTTTGGAATGAGCAGTTCTTC,CASSLTGTPLWNEQFF
TRBV27,NA,NA,TRBJ2-3,TGTGCCAGCAGTTTGGGCTTAACAGATACGCAGTATTTT,CASSLGLTDTQYF
TRBV7-8,TRBD2,NA,TRBJ2-5,TGTGCCAGCAGCTTAATGACTAGCGGGAGGCAGACCCAGTACTTC,CASSLMTSGRQTQYF
TRBV5-5,NA,NA,TRBJ2-7,TGTGCCAGCAGCCCCCGGGGTACCTACGAGCAGTACTTC,CASSPRGTYEQYF
TRBV27,TRBD1,medium-sized,TRBJ1-4,TGTGCCAGCAGCTGGACAGGGCGGAAAACTAATGAAAAACTGTTTTTT,CASSWTGRKTNEKLFF
TRBV9,TRBD1,NA,TRBJ2-5,TGTGCCAGCAGCACTAACTTACGGACAGGGGTAGAGACCCAGTACTTC,CASSTNLRTGVETQYF
TRBV4-2,NA,NA,TRBJ2-3,TGTGCCAGCAGCCAAGATTGGGGGGTGGATACGCAGTATTTT,CASSQDWGVDTQYF
TRBV5-1,TRBD2,NA,TRBJ2-1,TGCGCCAGCAGCTTGATTAGTAGCGGGAGATATGAGCAGTTCTTC,CASSLISSGRYEQFF
TRBV9,NA,few,TRBJ1-1,TGTGCCAGCAGCGAGGTGTTTATGAACACTGAAGCTTTCTTT,CASSEVFMNTEAFF
TRBV4-1,NA,NA,TRBJ1-2,TGCGCCAGCAGCGAACAGGCAAATGTTGGTCCTAACTATGGCTACACCTTC,CASSEQANVGPNYGYTF
TRBV29-1,NA,NA,TRBJ1-2,TGCAGCGTTGAAGACAAGAGGGCTAACTATGGCTACACCTTC,CSVEDKRANYGYTF
TRBV11-2,NA,NA,TRBJ2-1,TGTGCCAGCAGCCACCTCTCGCCCGAGCAGTTCTTC,CASSHLSPEQFF
TRBV7-9,NA,NA,TRBJ1-3,TGTGCCAGCAGCTTAAGTTGGGGCCTAAGGGAATCTGGAAACACCATATATTTT,CASSLSWGLRESGNTIYF
TRBV7-9,TRBD2,once,TRBJ2-2,TGTGCCTTCCAAGCGGGAGGGTACACCGGGGAGCTGTTTTTT,CAFQAGGYTGELFF
TRBV5-6,TRBD2,NA,TRBJ2-1,TGTGCCAGCAGCTGGGCCCGACTAGCGAGAGACAATGAGCAGTTCTTC,CASSWARLARDNEQFF
TRBV4-2,NA,NA,TRBJ2-1,TGTGCCAGCAGCCCCTCATATCACGTGGATGAGCAGTTCTTC,CASSPSYHVDEQFF
TRBV28,NA,NA,TRBJ2-1,TGTGCCAGCAGTTTCCGGGCCGCAACTTATGAGCAGTTCTTC,CASSFRAATYEQFF
TRBV4-3,TRBD2,NA,TRBJ2-3,TGCGCCAGCAGCCAACTAGCGGGAGGGACAGATACGCAGTATTTT,CASSQLAGGTDTQYF
TRBV7-3,TRBD2,NA,TRBJ2-1,TGTGCCAGCAGCTTAGGACTAGCGGATTACAATGAGCAGTTCTTC,CASSLGLADYNEQFF
TRBV5-4,TRBD1,NA,TRBJ2-3,TGTGCCAGCAGTCCTTACAGGGGATCAGATACGCAGTATTTT,CASSPYRGSDTQYF
TRBV27,NA,NA,TRBJ2-1,TGTGCCAGCAGTGTCAACTTCAACAATGAGCAGTTCTTC,CASSVNFNNEQFF
TRBV28,NA,NA,TRBJ2-7,TGTGCCAGCGAAAGGACCCTACTCTCCTACGAGCAGTACTTC,CASERTLLSYEQYF